One and the same sample provided the 10 T cell receptor beta chains below, sequenced in a study of regulatory T cells in long-lasting Graves disease (TCRdb year 2021). Explained via the paper, the time point label denotes: newly diagnosed GD, antithyroid drugs for less than 3 months. For both TCR sequencing and RNA sequencing, RNA was extracted from PBMCs in TRIzol. Library generation was performed with multiplex PCR. TCRdb records Illumina HiSeq 4000 as the sequencer. CDR3 regions were amplified by Arm-PCR with iRepertoire HTBI primers to construct TCR beta libraries. Through fastp at Q25 and MiXCR, TCRdb rebuilt clones from the public reads, retaining in-frame beta chains. Rows merge per CDR3 protein into single entries with the most common DNA and genes. Here the sample has 400,000 to 450,000 distinct CDR3 sequences; around 15% occur a single time. The ten most abundant clones make up 9.5% to 12% of the sample.

These data were also reused for a study on T cells in Graves' hyperthyroidism and ophthalmopathy.

The sample was peripheral blood mononuclear cells (PBMCs), taken at new diagnosis, from a patient treated with antithyroid drugs. Every receptor here comes from a woman aged 25-40 years with Graves disease. Donor details come from another sample of the same person, matched by shared clones.

In this sample, this clonotype turned up a few times. Only one base separates this from a far larger clonotype, so it likely reflects a read error. CDR3 sequence (DNA): TGTGCCAGCAGCTTAACCAACAATGAGCAGTCCTTC. Its translation: CASSLTNNEQSF. The rearrangement joins TRBV7-2 to TRBJ2-3, with unresolved D. This CDR3 region has 12 residues. Germline V gene lookup returns CDR1 SGHTA and CDR2 FQGNSA. The full variable domain, in which reference TRBV7-2 and TRBJ2-3 provide the parts outside the CDR3, is GAGVSQSPSNKVTEKGKDVELRCDPISGHTALYWYRQSLGQGLEFLIYFQGNSAPDKSGLPSDRFSAERTGGSVSTLTIQRTQQEDSAVYLCASSLTNNEQSFGPGTRLTVL.

A word on this clonotype: A much larger clone differs by one base, so this may be a read error. The V gene is TRBV7-3, the J gene TRBJ2-1, with a weak D call TRBD2 (6 bases). The V end was cut by 5 bases, the J end by 7 bases, with 15 bases between. The CDR3 is made up of 14 amino acids. CDR1 and CDR2 from the germline V gene are SGHTA and FQGTGA. CDR3 bases: TGTGCCAGCAGCCCCTACCGGGAGCGTAATGAGCAGTTCTTC. It encodes CASSPYRERNEQFF. The variable domain in full, completed from reference TRBV7-3 and TRBJ2-1, reads GAGVSQTPSNKVTEKGKYVELRCDPISGHTALYWYRQSLGQGPEFLIYFQGTGAADDSGLPNDRFFAVRPEGSVSTLKIQRTERGDSAVYLCASSPYRERNEQFFGPGTRLTVL.

The chain has TRBV4-3 and TRBJ1-1, with D perhaps matching TRBD1 (5 bases). Germline values: CDR1 LGHNA, CDR2 YSLEER. Trimming removed 1 base at V and 2 bases at J, with 11 bases between. The CDR3 covers 15 residues. The CDR3 loop is CASSQAGNGNTEAFF. DNA for the CDR3: TGCGCCAGCAGCCAAGCAGGGAATGGTAACACTGAAGCTTTCTTT.

Worth noting for this clonotype: The junction departs from the called germline gene at one end, perhaps through a read error. The CDR3 reads CSAGDSERTDTQYF. DNA of the CDR3: TGCAGTGCTGGAGATTCCGAGAGGACAGATACGCAGTATTTT. The chain uses TRBV20-1 and TRBJ2-3; the D is unclear. The CDR3 loop spans 14 amino acids. Germline CDR1 is DFQATT and CDR2 is SNEGSKA (reference sequence).

This clonotype was seen only a few times. One end of the junction varies from germline; a read error may be responsible. This CDR3 reads CATSLRDRYLYSNQPQHF. The CDR3 DNA is TGTGCCACCAGTCTCCGGGACAGATACCTTTATAGCAATCAGCCCCAGCATTTT. The V call is TRBV6-4, the J call TRBJ1-5; 7 nucleotides match TRBD1. This CDR3 region has 18 residues. Germline V lookup: CDR1 MRHNA, CDR2 SNTAGT.

This clonotype was seen many times. The chain has TRBV28 and TRBJ1-3, with 8 bases fitting TRBD1. Germline values: CDR1 MDHEN, CDR2 SYDVKM. The V and J ends lost 4 bases and 0 bases, in that order; junction bases with no gene match: 11. The CDR3 covers 18 residues. The CDR3 reads CASSSSSTGGPSGNTIYF. CDR3 DNA: TGTGCCAGCAGTTCCTCTTCCACAGGGGGTCCCTCTGGAAACACCATATATTTT.

In this sample, this clonotype turned up many times. The CDR3 spells CSASSQSRGYGYTF. The CDR3 nucleotides are TGCAGTGCTAGTTCTCAGTCACGCGGCTATGGCTACACCTTC. The chain uses TRBV20-1 and TRBJ1-2; D call uncertain. Trimming removed 3 bases from V and 4 bases from J, with 15 bases in between. The CDR3 sequence is 14 residues long. Germline CDR1 reads DFQATT; CDR2 reads SNEGSKA (reference sequence).

Remarks on this clonotype: A single base is all that separates this from a far larger clone, so a read error is likely. The rearrangement uses TRBV2 and TRBJ2-7; D gene uncertain. Germline loops: CDR1 SNHLY, CDR2 FYNNEI. The CDR3 length is 16 residues. Trimming cost V 6 bases and J 6 bases, with 24 bases left between them. CDR3 residues: CASSSSGLGNYGEQYF. Here the CDR3 DNA reads TGTGCCAGCAGCTCATCGGGCCTGGGGAACTATGGCGAGCAGTACTTC.

The sample holds many counts of this clonotype. The chain links TRBV2 to TRBJ2-1, with TRBD1 identical over 7 bases. Germline V lookup: CDR1 SNHLY, CDR2 FYNNEI. The CDR3 length is 13 residues. V shed 5 bases, J shed 9 bases, and the junction held 7 bases outside the gene matches. For the CDR3, the DNA is TGTGCCAGCAGTAAACAGGGGCACGGTGAGCAGTTCTTC. Translating it yields CASSKQGHGEQFF.

This clonotype was detected many times. The junction does not match germline at one end; this may be a read error. V and J are TRBV7-9 and TRBJ2-1; 10 bases line up with TRBD2. This CDR3 is 14 amino acids long. Looked up from germline, CDR1 is SEHNR and CDR2 is FQNEAQ (reference sequence). In nucleotides, the CDR3 is TGTGCTAGCAGCTTAGCGGGGGGTAACAATGAGCAGTTCTTC. Its protein is CASSLAGGNNEQFF.